Listed below are T cell receptor beta chains from one sample, sequenced in a study of T cells in Graves' hyperthyroidism and ophthalmopathy. MiXCR, applied by TCRdb to the multiplex PCR reads, yields one record per CDR3 protein. Among 350,000 or so distinct CDR3 sequences listed, about 15% were seen once. Sequencing was performed on blood. These receptors were collected from a woman in her 30s with Graves' hyperthyroidism that later progressed to Graves' ophthalmopathy. The CDR3 runs from the conserved cysteine through the conserved F or W. Fields, in order: clone size, J gene, V gene, CDR3 protein. Rows give clone size only sometimes, using once, few, many, or a class for an expanded clone.

many,TRBJ2-6,TRBV12-3/TRBV12-4,CASSSLQGAGANVLTF
many,TRBJ1-6,TRBV27,CASSLQGFGNNSPLHF
few,TRBJ1-1,TRBV7-2,CASSPKTGNTEAFF
NA,TRBJ2-3,TRBV5-1,CASTVGTDTQYF
many,TRBJ1-5,TRBV12-3/TRBV12-4,CASSWTSYSNQPQHF
many,TRBJ1-4,TRBV5-1,CASSLGGGVGEKLFF
few,TRBJ1-5,TRBV6-1,CASTPNREGLSNQPQHF
few,TRBJ1-6,TRBV4-1,CASSQEFGGSSYNSPLHF
NA,TRBJ2-7,TRBV19,CASSMLPDSLYEQYF
many,TRBJ1-6,TRBV12-3/TRBV12-4,CASSFGGRGPLHF
few,TRBJ1-5,TRBV27,CASSPGLPLEPQHF
many,TRBJ1-5,TRBV15,CATSPESGRNSNQPQHF
many,TRBJ2-5,TRBV13,CASSGVAGGVETQYF
many,TRBJ1-1,TRBV5-1,CASSPRARGKGLTEMNTEAFF
many,TRBJ2-7,TRBV12-3/TRBV12-4,CASSFLGEQYF
few,TRBJ1-3,TRBV7-9,CASSPGGKGVSGNTIYF
many,TRBJ2-3,TRBV6-1,CASSGNRDSTDTQYF
many,TRBJ2-1,TRBV28,CASSPDFSIDEQFF
many,TRBJ2-7,TRBV12-3/TRBV12-4,CASSRTGGIPYEQYF
few,TRBJ1-2,TRBV19,CASNPATGVSYGYTF